The 17 T cell receptor beta chains below come from one sample, sequenced in a study of T cell changes during pregnancy in multiple sclerosis. TCRdb keeps only in-frame clones here, not all; method: immunoSEQ multiplex PCR. The sample has roughly 53,000 clones; roughly 92% are singletons. The sequencing used CD4+ T cells from peripheral blood mononuclear cells, collected in the third trimester of pregnancy. Receptor source: a female donor with multiple sclerosis, enrolled in a pregnancy study.

V and J are TRBV27 and TRBJ2-2; 8 bases line up with TRBD1. V lost 6 bases and J lost 5; bases outside the gene matches: 11. CDR1 is MNHEY and CDR2 is SMNVEV in the germline V gene (reference sequence). The CDR3 is 16 amino acids. CDR3 in amino acids: CASSPLDRAETGELFF. The DNA for the CDR3 is TGTGCCAGCAGCCCCTTGGACAGGGCGGAGACCGGGGAGCTGTTTTTT.

The chain is built from TRBV7-2 and TRBJ2-2; 9 nucleotides match TRBD1. V gave up 1 base and J gave up 6 bases; unmatched junction bases: 6. Germline V lookup: CDR1 SGHTA, CDR2 FQGNSA. The CDR3 consists of 16 residues. The DNA of the CDR3 is TGTGCCAGCAGCTTAGGAGGGACAGGGCCGGCCGGGGAGCTGTTTTTT. Translating it yields CASSLGGTGPAGELFF.

V gene TRBV6-5 combines with J gene TRBJ2-2, with 7 bases identical to TRBD1. Germline CDR1 and CDR2: MNHEY and SVGAGI. The V segment lost 7 bases and the J segment 6 bases; nucleotides outside the gene matches: 8. This CDR3 has 14 residues. The CDR3 nucleotides are TGTGCCAGCACAGACAGGGTCGGGTCCGGGGAGCTGTTTTTT. It is translated as CASTDRVGSGELFF.

The chain couples TRBV20-1 to TRBJ2-5, with a possible D match to TRBD2 (7 bases). With 7 bases removed from V and 9 bases from J, the gap between germline ends came to 9 bases. Germline V CDR1 and CDR2: DFQATT, SNEGSKA (reference sequence). The length of the CDR3 is 9 residues. This CDR3 reads CSVGGAQYF. CDR3 nucleotides: TGCAGTGTAGGGGGGGCCCAGTACTTC.

The V call is TRBV27, the J call TRBJ1-4, with D perhaps matching TRBD1 (5 bases). Germline values: CDR1 MNHEY, CDR2 SMNVEV (reference sequence). The CDR3 covers 14 residues. The V end lost 4 bases, the J end lost 8 bases, and 14 bases lay between the germline ends. Here the CDR3 reads CASSSHGGGEKLFF. The CDR3 bases are TGTGCCAGCAGTTCTCACGGGGGTGGCGAAAAACTGTTTTTT.

The rearrangement joins TRBV29-1 to TRBJ1-5, with 10 bases aligning to TRBD1. Unmatched junction bases numbered 1, after V lost 4 bases and J lost 4 bases. CDR1 and CDR2 from the germline V gene are SQVTM and ANQGSEA. This CDR3 region has 13 residues. CDR3 coding DNA: TGCAGCGTTGCGGACAGGGGGAATCAGCCCCAGCATTTT. Encoded protein: CSVADRGNQPQHF.

The table lists this clone with a count of one. The DNA for the CDR3 is TGTGCCATCAGTTCCGGGACAGGGGGATCTTACGAGCAGTACTTC. This translates into CAISSGTGGSYEQYF. The rearrangement joins TRBV10-3 to TRBJ2-7; TRBD1 matches at 11 bases. This CDR3 region has 15 residues. Per the germline V gene, CDR1 is ENHRY and CDR2 is SYGVKD. The V segment lost 5 bases and the J segment 4 bases; nucleotides outside the gene matches: 7.

CDR3 DNA: TGTGCCAGCAGCAAAGGTTGTAGGGGAGGGACCGGGGAGCTGTTTTTT. Its protein is CASSKGCRGGTGELFF. The rearrangement joins TRBV21-1 to TRBJ2-2; the D call of TRBD2 is as the table states it, not checked on the DNA. TRBV21-1 is described as a pseudogene. The CDR3 runs to 16 residues.

The CDR3 DNA is TGTGCCAGCAGATTCGGCGGGTTAAACACCGGGGAGCTGTTTTTT. Translation gives CASRFGGLNTGELFF. The J gene is TRBJ2-2, the V gene TRBV7-2; tentative D call: TRBD2 (5 bases). V lost 6 bases to trimming and J lost 2 bases, with 13 bases between them. The CDR3 covers 15 residues. The germline CDR1 and CDR2 sequences are SGHTA and FQGNSA.

CDR3 sequence (DNA): TGTGCCAGTAGTATAAAGCTCGACAGGCTTGGGATTAATGAGCAGTTCTTC. Protein sequence: CASSIKLDRLGINEQFF. The J gene is TRBJ2-1, the V gene TRBV19, with TRBD1 as a possible D gene (6 bases). Germline CDR1 reads LNHDA; CDR2 reads SQIVND (reference sequence). The CDR3 covers 17 residues. V was cut by 2 bases and J by 7 bases, with 21 bases left in between.

V gene TRBV10-3 combines with J gene TRBJ2-3; the match to TRBD2 covers 10 bases. The CDR3 is 15 residues long. Germline-derived CDR1 and CDR2 are ENHRY and SYGVKD. With V trimmed by 6 bases and J by 0 bases, 3 bases remained unmatched. CDR3 sequence: CAISLTSGSTDTQYF. The DNA of the CDR3 is TGTGCCATCAGCCTGACTAGCGGGAGCACAGATACGCAGTATTTT.

In its sample, this clone was seen once. This sequence joins TRBV15 and TRBJ2-5; perhaps TRBD1 as D (5 bases). Germline CDR1 is LNHNV and CDR2 is YYDKDF (reference sequence). CDR3 length equals 13 residues. Trimming stripped 5 bases from V and 1 base from J, with 8 bases between. The CDR3 here is CATSGHLQETQYF. CDR3 in DNA: TGTGCCACCAGCGGACATCTCCAAGAGACCCAGTACTTC.

V usage is TRBV6-1 and J usage is TRBJ2-5; D might be TRBD1 (6 bases). The ends were cut back, 4 bases at V and 4 bases at J, with 13 bases in the middle. CDR3 size: 14 residues. Germline V gene sequence: CDR1 MNHNS, CDR2 SASEGT. For the CDR3, the DNA is TGTGCCAGCAGTGGGACAGTTTTGGGAGAGACCCAGTACTTC. Its protein is CASSGTVLGETQYF.

This clone was found a few times. The chain employs TRBV7-2 and TRBJ2-5, with 7 bases identical to TRBD1. The CDR3 runs 15 residues. With V trimmed by 3 bases and J by 2 bases, 6 bases remained unmatched. CDR1 SGHTA and CDR2 FQGNSA come from the germline V gene. The CDR3 bases are TGTGCCAGCAGCTTGGTCGACAGGGCACAAGAGACCCAGTACTTC. It is translated as CASSLVDRAQETQYF.

The chain uses TRBV5-1 and TRBJ2-2; TRBD2 matches at 7 bases. V shed 0 bases and J 0 bases; nucleotides not matched to a gene: 5. This CDR3 contains 17 residues. Germline V gives CDR1 SGHRS, CDR2 YFSETQ. The CDR3 region has the DNA TGCGCCAGCAGCTTGGCCCCACTAGCGTCGAACACCGGGGAGCTGTTTTTT. The encoded protein is CASSLAPLASNTGELFF. The whole variable domain, filled in from reference TRBV5-1 and TRBJ2-2, reads KAGVTQTPRYLIKTRGQQVTLSCSPISGHRSVSWYQQTPGQGLQFLFEYFSETQRNKGNFPGRFSGRQFSNSRSEMNVSTLELGDSALYLCASSLAPLASNTGELFFGEGSRLTVL.

The rearrangement links TRBV30 to TRBJ2-3, with D perhaps matching TRBD2 (7 bases). V was cut by 1 base and J by 6 bases, with 20 bases left in between. The CDR3 covers 16 residues. Germline V gene lookup returns CDR1 GTSNPN and CDR2 SVGIG (reference sequence). This chain's CDR3 is CAWSGFAGATGDTQYF. The CDR3 DNA follows: TGTGCCTGGAGTGGATTTGCGGGAGCCACAGGGGATACGCAGTATTTT.

The chain is built from TRBV4-2 and TRBJ2-1; perhaps TRBD2 as D (6 bases). The CDR3 has 16 amino acids. From germline, CDR1 is LGHNA and CDR2 YNFKEQ. Trimming took 0 bases from V and 5 from J, leaving 14 bases between them. The CDR3 loop reads CASSQDWGRSDNEQFF. CDR3 DNA: TGTGCCAGCAGCCAAGATTGGGGGAGGTCCGACAATGAGCAGTTCTTC.